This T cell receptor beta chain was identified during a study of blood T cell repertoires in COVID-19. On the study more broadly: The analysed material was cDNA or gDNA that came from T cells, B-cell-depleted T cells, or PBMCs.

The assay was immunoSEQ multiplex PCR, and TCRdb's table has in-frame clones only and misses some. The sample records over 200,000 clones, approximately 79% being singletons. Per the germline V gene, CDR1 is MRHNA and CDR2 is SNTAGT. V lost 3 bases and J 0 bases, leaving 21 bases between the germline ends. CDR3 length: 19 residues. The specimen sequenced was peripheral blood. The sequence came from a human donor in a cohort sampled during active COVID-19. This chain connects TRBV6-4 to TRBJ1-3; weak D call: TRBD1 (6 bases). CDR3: CASSDPAGVRLSSGNTIYF. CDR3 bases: TGTGCCAGCAGTGATCCAGCAGGGGTTCGGCTGAGCTCTGGAAACACCATATATTTT.